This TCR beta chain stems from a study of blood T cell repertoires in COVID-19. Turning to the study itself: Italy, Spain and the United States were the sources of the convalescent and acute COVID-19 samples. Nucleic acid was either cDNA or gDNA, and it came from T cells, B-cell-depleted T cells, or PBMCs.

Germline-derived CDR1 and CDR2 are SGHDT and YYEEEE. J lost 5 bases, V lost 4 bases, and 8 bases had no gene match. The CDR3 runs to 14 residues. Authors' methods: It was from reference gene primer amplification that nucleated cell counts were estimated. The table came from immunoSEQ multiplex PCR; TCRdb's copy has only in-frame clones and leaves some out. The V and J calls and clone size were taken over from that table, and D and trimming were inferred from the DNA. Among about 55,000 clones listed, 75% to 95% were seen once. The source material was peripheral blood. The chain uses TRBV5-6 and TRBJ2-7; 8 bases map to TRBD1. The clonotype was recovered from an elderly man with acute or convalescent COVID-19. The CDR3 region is CASSDGQGFDEQYF. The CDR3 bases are TGTGCCAGCAGCGATGGACAGGGTTTCGACGAGCAGTACTTC. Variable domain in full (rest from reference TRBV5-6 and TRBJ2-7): DAGVTQSPTHLIKTRGQQVTLRCSPKSGHDTVSWYQQALGQGPQFIFQYYEEEERQRGNFPDRFSGHQFPNYSSELNVNALLLGDSALYLCASSDGQGFDEQYFGPGTRLTVT.